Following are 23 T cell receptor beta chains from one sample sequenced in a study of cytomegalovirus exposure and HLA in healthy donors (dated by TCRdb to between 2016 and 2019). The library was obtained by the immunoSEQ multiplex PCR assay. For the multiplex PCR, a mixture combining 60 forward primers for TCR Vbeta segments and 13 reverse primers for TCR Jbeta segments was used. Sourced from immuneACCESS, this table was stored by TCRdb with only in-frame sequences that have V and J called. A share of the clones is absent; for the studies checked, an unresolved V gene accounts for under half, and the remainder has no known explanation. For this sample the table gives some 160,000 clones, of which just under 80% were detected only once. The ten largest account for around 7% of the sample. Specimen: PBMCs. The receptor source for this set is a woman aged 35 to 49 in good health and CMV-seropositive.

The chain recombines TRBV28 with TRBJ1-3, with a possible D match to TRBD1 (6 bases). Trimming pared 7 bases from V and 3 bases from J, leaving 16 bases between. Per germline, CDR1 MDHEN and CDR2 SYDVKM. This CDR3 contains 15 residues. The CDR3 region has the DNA TGTGCCAGCACCCCAGGAAGCAGGGGTGGAAACACCATATATTTT. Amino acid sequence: CASTPGSRGGNTIYF.

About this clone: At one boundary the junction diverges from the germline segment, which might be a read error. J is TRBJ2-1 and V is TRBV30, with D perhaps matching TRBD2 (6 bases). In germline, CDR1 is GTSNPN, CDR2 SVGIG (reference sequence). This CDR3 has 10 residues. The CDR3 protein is CAGTNNEQFF. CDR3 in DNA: TGCGCGGGGACCAACAATGAGCAGTTCTTC.

For the CDR3, the DNA is TGTGCCAGCATAGGGACAGGGGGCGCCGGGGTATACAATGAGCAGTTCTTC. Translated, it gives CASIGTGGAGVYNEQFF. The V call is TRBV27, the J call TRBJ2-1, with 12 bases that match TRBD1. The V gene end was trimmed by 7 bases and the J gene end by 4 bases; junction bases not matched to a gene: 11. This CDR3 is 17 amino acids long. CDR1 and CDR2 (germline): MNHEY, SMNVEV (reference sequence).

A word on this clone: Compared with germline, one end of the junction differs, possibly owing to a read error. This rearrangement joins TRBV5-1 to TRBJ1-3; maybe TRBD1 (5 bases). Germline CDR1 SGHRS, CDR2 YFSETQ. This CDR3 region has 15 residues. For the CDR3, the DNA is TGCGCCAGCAGCCCCTTCGGGGGGAGTGGAGACACCATATATTTT. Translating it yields CASSPFGGSGDTIYF.

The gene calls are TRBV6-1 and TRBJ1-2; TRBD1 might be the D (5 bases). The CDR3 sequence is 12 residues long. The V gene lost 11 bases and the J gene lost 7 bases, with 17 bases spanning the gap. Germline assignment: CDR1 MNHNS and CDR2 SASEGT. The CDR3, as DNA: TGTGCCGCATTACCAGGGCTGGGTGGCTACACCTTC. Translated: CAALPGLGGYTF.

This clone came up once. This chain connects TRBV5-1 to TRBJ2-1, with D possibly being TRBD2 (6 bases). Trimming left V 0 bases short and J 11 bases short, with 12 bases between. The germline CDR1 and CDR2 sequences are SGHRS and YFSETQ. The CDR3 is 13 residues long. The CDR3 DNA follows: TGCGCCAGCAGCTTGGAGGTGGCGGGGAAGCAGTTCTTC. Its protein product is CASSLEVAGKQFF. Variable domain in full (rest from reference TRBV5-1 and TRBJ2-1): KAGVTQTPRYLIKTRGQQVTLSCSPISGHRSVSWYQQTPGQGLQFLFEYFSETQRNKGNFPGRFSGRQFSNSRSEMNVSTLELGDSALYLCASSLEVAGKQFFGPGTRLTVL.

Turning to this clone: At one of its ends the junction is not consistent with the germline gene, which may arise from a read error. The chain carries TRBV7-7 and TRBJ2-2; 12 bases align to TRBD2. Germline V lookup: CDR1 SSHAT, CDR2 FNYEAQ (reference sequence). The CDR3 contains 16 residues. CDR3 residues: CASSLASGGAIGELFF. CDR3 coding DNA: TGTGCTAGCAGCTTAGCTAGCGGGGGGGCTATCGGGGAGCTGTTTTTT. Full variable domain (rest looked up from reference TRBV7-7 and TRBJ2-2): GAGVSQSPRYKVTKRGQDVTLRCDPISSHATLYWYQQALGQGPEFLTYFNYEAQPDKSGLPSDRFSAERPEGSISTLTIQRTEQRDSAMYRCASSLASGGAIGELFFGEGSRLTVL.

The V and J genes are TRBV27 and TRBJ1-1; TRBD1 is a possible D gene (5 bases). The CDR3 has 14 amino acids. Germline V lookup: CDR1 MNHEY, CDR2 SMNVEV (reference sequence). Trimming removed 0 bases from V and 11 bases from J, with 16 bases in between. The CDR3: CASSLSAGKGFAFF. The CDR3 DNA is TGTGCCAGCAGTTTATCGGCAGGGAAGGGGTTTGCTTTCTTT.

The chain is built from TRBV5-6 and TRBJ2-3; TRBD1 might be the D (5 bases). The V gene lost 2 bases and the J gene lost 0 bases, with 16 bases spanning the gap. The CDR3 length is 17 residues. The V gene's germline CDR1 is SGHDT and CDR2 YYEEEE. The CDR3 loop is CASSFMARQTSTDTQYF. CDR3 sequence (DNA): TGTGCCAGCAGCTTCATGGCCCGACAGACTAGCACAGATACGCAGTATTTT.

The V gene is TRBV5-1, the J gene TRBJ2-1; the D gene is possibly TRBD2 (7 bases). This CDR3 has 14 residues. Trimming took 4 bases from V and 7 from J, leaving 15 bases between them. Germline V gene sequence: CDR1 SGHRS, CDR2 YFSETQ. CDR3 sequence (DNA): TGCGCCAGCAGCCCTTGGGGGGGCTCTAATGAGCAGTTCTTC. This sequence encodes CASSPWGGSNEQFF.

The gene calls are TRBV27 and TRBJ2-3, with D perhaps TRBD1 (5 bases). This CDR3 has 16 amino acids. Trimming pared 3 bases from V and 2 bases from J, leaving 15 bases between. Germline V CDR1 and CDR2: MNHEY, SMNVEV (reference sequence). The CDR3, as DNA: TGTGCCAGCAGTTTCCAGGGCCAGTACCCCACAGATACGCAGTATTTT. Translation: CASSFQGQYPTDTQYF.

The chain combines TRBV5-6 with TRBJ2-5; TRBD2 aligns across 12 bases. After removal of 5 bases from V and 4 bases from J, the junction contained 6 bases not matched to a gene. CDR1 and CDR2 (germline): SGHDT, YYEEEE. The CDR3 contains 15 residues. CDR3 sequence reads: CASSASGGALETQYF. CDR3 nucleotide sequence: TGTGCCAGCAGTGCTAGCGGGGGGGCTCTAGAGACCCAGTACTTC.

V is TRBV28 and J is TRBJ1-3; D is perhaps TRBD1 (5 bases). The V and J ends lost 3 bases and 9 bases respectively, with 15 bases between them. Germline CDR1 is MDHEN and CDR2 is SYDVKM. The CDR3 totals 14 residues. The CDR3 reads CASSFPRDSSTIYF. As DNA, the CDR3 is TGTGCCAGCAGTTTCCCTCGGGACTCGAGCACCATATATTTT.

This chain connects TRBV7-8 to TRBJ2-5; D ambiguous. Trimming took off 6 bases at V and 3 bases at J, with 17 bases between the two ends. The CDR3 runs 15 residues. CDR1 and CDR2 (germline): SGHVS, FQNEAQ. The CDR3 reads CASSTEKEYKETQYF. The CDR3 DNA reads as TGTGCCAGCAGTACCGAGAAGGAGTATAAAGAGACCCAGTACTTC.

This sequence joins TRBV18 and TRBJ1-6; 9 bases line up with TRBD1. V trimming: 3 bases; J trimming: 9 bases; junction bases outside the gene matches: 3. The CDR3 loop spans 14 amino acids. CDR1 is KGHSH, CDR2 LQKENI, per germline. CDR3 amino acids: CASSPGQGGSPLHF. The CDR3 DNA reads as TGTGCCAGCTCACCGGGACAGGGCGGTTCACCCCTCCACTTT. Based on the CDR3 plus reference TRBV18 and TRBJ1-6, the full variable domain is NAGVMQNPRHLVRRRGQEARLRCSPMKGHSHVYWYRQLPEEGLKFMVYLQKENIIDESGMPKERFSAEFPKEGPSILRIQQVVRGDSAAYFCASSPGQGGSPLHFGNGTRLTVT.

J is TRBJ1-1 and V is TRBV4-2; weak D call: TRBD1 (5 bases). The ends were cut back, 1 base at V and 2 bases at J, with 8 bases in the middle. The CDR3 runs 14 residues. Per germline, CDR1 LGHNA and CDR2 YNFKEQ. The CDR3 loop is CASSQAQGNTEAFF. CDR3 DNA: TGTGCCAGCAGCCAAGCGCAGGGAAACACTGAAGCTTTCTTT.

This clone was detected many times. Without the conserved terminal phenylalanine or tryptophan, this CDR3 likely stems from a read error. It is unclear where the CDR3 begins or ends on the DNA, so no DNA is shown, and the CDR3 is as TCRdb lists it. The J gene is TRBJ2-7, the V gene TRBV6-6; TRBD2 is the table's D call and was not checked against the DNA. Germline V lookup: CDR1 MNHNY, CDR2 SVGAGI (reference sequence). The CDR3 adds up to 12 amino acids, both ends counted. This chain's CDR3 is CASSYSRAAPVI.

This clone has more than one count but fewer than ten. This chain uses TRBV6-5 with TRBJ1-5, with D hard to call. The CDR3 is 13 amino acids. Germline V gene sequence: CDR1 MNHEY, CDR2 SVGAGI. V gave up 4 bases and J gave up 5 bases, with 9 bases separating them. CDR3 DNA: TGTGCCAGCAGTTTCGAGGGAGATCAGCCCCAGCATTTT. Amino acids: CASSFEGDQPQHF.

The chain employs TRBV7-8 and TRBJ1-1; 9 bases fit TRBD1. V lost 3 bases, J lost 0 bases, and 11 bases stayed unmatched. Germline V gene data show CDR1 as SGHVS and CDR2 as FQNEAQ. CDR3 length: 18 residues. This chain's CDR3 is CASSFKPNRGRMNTEAFF. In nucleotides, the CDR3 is TGTGCCAGCAGCTTTAAACCCAACAGGGGGCGAATGAACACTGAAGCTTTCTTT.

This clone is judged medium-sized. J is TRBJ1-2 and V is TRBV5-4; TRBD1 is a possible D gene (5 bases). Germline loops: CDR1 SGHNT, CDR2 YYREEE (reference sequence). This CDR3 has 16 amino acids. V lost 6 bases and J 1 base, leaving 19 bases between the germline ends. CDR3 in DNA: TGTGCCAGCACCAACCCAAGACAGCCCAATAACTATGGCTACACCTTC. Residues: CASTNPRQPNNYGYTF.

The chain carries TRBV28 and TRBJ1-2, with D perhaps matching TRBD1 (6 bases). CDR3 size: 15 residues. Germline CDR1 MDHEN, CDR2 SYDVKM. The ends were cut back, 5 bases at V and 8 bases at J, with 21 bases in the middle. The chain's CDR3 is CASSLYRDGLGGYTF. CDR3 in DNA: TGTGCCAGCAGTCTATACAGGGACGGGCTGGGGGGCTACACCTTC.

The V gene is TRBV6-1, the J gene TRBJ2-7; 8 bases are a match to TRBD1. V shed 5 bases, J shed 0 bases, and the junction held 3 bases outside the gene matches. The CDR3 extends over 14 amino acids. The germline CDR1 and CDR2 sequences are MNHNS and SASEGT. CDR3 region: CASSHRGDSYEQYF. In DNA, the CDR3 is TGTGCCAGCAGTCACAGGGGGGACTCCTACGAGCAGTACTTC.

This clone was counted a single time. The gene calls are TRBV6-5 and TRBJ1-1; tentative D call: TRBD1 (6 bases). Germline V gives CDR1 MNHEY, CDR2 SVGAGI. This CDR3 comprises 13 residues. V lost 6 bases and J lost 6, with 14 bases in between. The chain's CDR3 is CASRDRQDAEAFF. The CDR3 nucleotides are TGTGCCAGCAGGGACAGACAGGACGCTGAAGCTTTCTTT.